This paragraph covers one T cell receptor beta chain sequence. The CDR3 consists of 17 residues. Trimming took 3 bases from V and 1 from J; bases not matched to a gene: 7. Germline V gene data show CDR1 as LGHNA and CDR2 as YNFKEQ. Method: immunoSEQ multiplex PCR; TCRdb's copy keeps in-frame clones and lacks some. The table includes under 400,000 clones, about nine tenths detected once. The data belong to a study of blood T cell repertoires in COVID-19. Enrollees, roughly 18 to 89 years old, lived in some 24 US areas. Participants' reported clinical history set cohort assignment. This chain uses TRBV4-2 with TRBJ2-2, with 8 bases aligning to TRBD2. This TCR derives from a woman aged 25 to 39 who had been exposed to COVID-19. Specimen: PBMCs or T cells enriched from blood (not recorded which). CDR3 DNA sequence: TGTGCCAGCAGCCAGGCTGGACTAGCACAGAACACCGGGGAGCTGTTTTTT. Translated: CASSQAGLAQNTGELFF.